There are a few counts of the clone carrying this T cell receptor (beta chain). Antigen specificity is unknown. TCR beta libraries were made by quantitative 5'-RACE with molecular barcodes. Each CDR3 protein is one row after TCRdb ran MiXCR on the 5' RACE reads. The table shows some 130,000 distinct CDR3 sequences, with roughly an eighth occurring only once. This CDR3 has 14 residues. Trimming removed 0 bases from V and 5 bases from J, with 11 bases in between. Germline values: CDR1 SGHDN, CDR2 FVKESK. This sample was included in a study of CD8 T cells in ankylosing spondylitis. Study-wide results and caveats: Prior literature has documented some motif variants in synovial fluid and blood from reactive arthritis. In ankylosing spondylitis patients, matched synovial fluid reportedly showed significant enrichment of disease-linked clones.

The clonotype comes from a female donor with ankylosing spondylitis or in good health (not recorded which). Sample: blood, either unsorted or a sorted T cell fraction (not recorded which). This sequence joins TRBV14 and TRBJ2-7, with D tentatively TRBD1 (5 bases). CDR3: CASSQDQGFHEQYF. The CDR3 bases are TGTGCCAGCAGCCAAGATCAGGGTTTCCACGAGCAGTACTTC.